This is a list of T cell receptor beta chains from one sample in a study of T cells in Graves' hyperthyroidism and ophthalmopathy. TCRdb reprocessed the multiplex PCR reads with MiXCR, giving one entry per CDR3 protein. The sample yields about 380,000 distinct CDR3 sequences, roughly 18% seen once. The sample consisted of blood. The source of these receptors is a young man with Graves' ophthalmopathy. Both conserved end residues are part of each CDR3. Fields, in order: J gene, clone size, D gene, V gene, CDR3 protein, CDR3 DNA. A D gene is named only where the DNA matches it firmly. Clone size is not always given. Where it is, it says once, few, many or a class for expanded clones.

>TRBJ1-1|few|-|TRBV19
CASSSATVNTEAFF
TGTGCCAGTAGTTCCGCGACGGTGAACACTGAAGCTTTCTTT
>TRBJ2-3|many|TRBD1|TRBV2
CASSEAQGAPTQYF
TGTGCCAGCAGTGAGGCACAGGGGGCCCCTACGCAGTATTTT
>TRBJ2-6|few|-|TRBV11-2
CASSLLQGAGANVLTF
TGTGCCAGCAGCTTGTTGCAGGGAGCTGGGGCCAACGTCCTGACTTTC
>TRBJ2-7|-|-|TRBV7-9
CASSPVRVPTSEQYF
TGTGCCAGCAGCCCCGTCCGGGTTCCCACCTCCGAGCAGTACTTC
>TRBJ2-5|many|TRBD1|TRBV20-1
CSARDVTGDQETQYF
TGCAGTGCTAGAGATGTAACAGGGGACCAAGAGACCCAGTACTTC
>TRBJ2-7|-|-|TRBV27
CASRLYEQYF
TGTGCCAGCAGGCTCTACGAGCAGTACTTC
>TRBJ1-1|few|-|TRBV9
CASSTGGGPLTEAFF
TGTGCCAGCAGCACCGGAGGGGGACCGCTCACTGAAGCTTTCTTT
>TRBJ2-3|few|-|TRBV5-4
CASSLVGLHTDTQYF
TGTGCCAGCAGCTTGGTTGGCCTACACACAGATACGCAGTATTTT
>TRBJ2-3|few|-|TRBV29-1
CSVDGTDTQYF
TGCAGCGTTGATGGGACAGATACGCAGTATTTT
>TRBJ2-7|many|-|TRBV28
CASSSRDEQYF
TGTGCCAGCAGTTCCCGAGACGAGCAGTACTTC
>TRBJ1-2|few|-|TRBV7-8
CASSLTEIYGYTF
TGTGCCAGCAGCTTGACAGAGATCTATGGCTACACCTTC
>TRBJ2-1|-|-|TRBV5-5
CASSRAASADEQFF
TGTGCCAGCAGCCGGGCCGCTAGCGCCGATGAGCAGTTCTTC
>TRBJ2-3|many|-|TRBV7-2
CASSLVSSQIDTQYF
TGTGCCAGCAGCTTAGTTAGCTCTCAAATCGATACGCAGTATTTT
>TRBJ1-2|once|-|TRBV7-6
CASSANTQDVGRGYTF
TGTGCCAGCAGCGCCAACACCCAGGACGTTGGGAGGGGCTACACCTTC
>TRBJ1-4|-|TRBD1|TRBV11-2
CASRKGALNEKLFF
TGTGCCTCTAGAAAGGGGGCGCTCAATGAAAAACTGTTTTTT
>TRBJ2-7|many|-|TRBV3-1
CASSQGRNYEQYF
TGTGCCAGCAGCCAAGGACGGAACTACGAGCAGTACTTC
>TRBJ1-4|-|TRBD1|TRBV12-3/TRBV12-4
CASSFRNRGPDEKLFF
TGTGCCAGCAGTTTTCGTAACAGGGGGCCGGATGAAAAACTGTTTTTT
>TRBJ2-3|few|TRBD2|TRBV9
CASSGRTSGDTDTQYF
TGTGCCAGCAGCGGGCGGACTAGCGGGGACACAGATACGCAGTATTTT
>TRBJ1-5|once|TRBD1|TRBV20-1
CSARETGGFNQPQHF
TGCAGTGCTAGAGAGACAGGGGGTTTCAATCAGCCCCAGCATTTT
>TRBJ1-1|few|-|TRBV15
CATSRATDVAFF
TGTGCCACCAGCAGAGCTACTGACGTAGCTTTCTTT
>TRBJ2-6|-|-|TRBV5-5
CASRPVPTSGANVLTF
TGTGCCAGCAGACCTGTCCCTACATCTGGGGCCAACGTCCTGACTTTC
>TRBJ2-7|many|-|TRBV20-1
CSAPRGNTPYEQYF
TGCAGTGCCCCAAGGGGGAATACCCCCTACGAGCAGTACTTC
>TRBJ2-6|many|-|TRBV12-3/TRBV12-4
CASFHAGSGANVLTF
TGTGCCAGTTTCCATGCTGGCTCTGGGGCCAACGTCCTGACTTTC
>TRBJ2-3|few|TRBD2|TRBV7-9
CASSTQAGTSGSSTDTQYF
TGTGCCAGCAGCACCCAAGCCGGGACTAGCGGATCTAGCACAGATACGCAGTATTTT
>TRBJ2-3|-|-|TRBV4-3
CASNWRQEPDTQYF
TGCGCCAGCAACTGGAGACAGGAACCAGATACGCAGTATTTT
>TRBJ1-1|many|-|TRBV9
CASSGGGTAFF
TGTGCCAGCAGCGGGGGGGGGACGGCTTTCTTT
>TRBJ1-2|few|-|TRBV6-1
CASRNTGSTPRFTF
TGTGCCAGCCGCAACACCGGGTCTACCCCAAGGTTCACCTTC
>TRBJ2-5|many|-|TRBV11-2
CASSLFYQETQYF
TGTGCCAGCAGCTTATTCTACCAAGAGACCCAGTACTTC
>TRBJ2-7|many|TRBD2|TRBV20-1
CSAGPGLSYEQYF
TGCAGTGCTGGACCGGGACTAAGCTACGAGCAGTACTTC
>TRBJ1-5|many|-|TRBV2
CASTRWGVNNQPQHF
TGTGCCAGCACGCGTTGGGGGGTCAACAATCAGCCCCAGCATTTT
>TRBJ1-1|-|-|TRBV6-5
CASMILGGNTEAFF
TGTGCCAGCATGATACTAGGGGGGAACACTGAAGCTTTCTTT
>TRBJ1-4|many|-|TRBV6-1
CASRPTVYNEKLFF
TGTGCCAGCAGGCCGACCGTCTATAATGAAAAACTGTTTTTT
>TRBJ1-1|many|TRBD1|TRBV20-1
CSARGQVDTEAFF
TGCAGTGCAAGGGGACAGGTTGACACTGAAGCTTTCTTT
>TRBJ1-5|-|-|TRBV6-1
CASKSPWEQPQHF
TGTGCCAGCAAGTCTCCATGGGAGCAGCCCCAGCATTTT